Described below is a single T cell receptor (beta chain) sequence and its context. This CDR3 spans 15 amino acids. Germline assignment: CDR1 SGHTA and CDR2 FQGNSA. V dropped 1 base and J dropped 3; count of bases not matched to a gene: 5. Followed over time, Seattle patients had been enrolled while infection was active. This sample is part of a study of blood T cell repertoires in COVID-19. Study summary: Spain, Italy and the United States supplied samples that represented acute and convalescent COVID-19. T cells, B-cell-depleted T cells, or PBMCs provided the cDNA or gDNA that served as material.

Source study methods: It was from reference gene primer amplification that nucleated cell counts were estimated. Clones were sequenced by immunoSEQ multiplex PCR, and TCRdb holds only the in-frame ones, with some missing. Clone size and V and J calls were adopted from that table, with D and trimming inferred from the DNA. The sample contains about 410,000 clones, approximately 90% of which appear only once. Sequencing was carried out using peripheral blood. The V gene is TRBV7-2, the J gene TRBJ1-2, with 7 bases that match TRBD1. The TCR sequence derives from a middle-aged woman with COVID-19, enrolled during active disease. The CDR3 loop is CASSLVWDSYYGYTF. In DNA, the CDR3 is TGTGCCAGCAGCTTAGTATGGGACAGTTACTATGGCTACACCTTC. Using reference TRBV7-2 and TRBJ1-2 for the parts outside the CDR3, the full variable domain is GAGVSQSPSNKVTEKGKDVELRCDPISGHTALYWYRQSLGQGLEFLIYFQGNSAPDKSGLPSDRFSAERTGGSVSTLTIQRTQQEDSAVYLCASSLVWDSYYGYTFGSGTRLTVV.